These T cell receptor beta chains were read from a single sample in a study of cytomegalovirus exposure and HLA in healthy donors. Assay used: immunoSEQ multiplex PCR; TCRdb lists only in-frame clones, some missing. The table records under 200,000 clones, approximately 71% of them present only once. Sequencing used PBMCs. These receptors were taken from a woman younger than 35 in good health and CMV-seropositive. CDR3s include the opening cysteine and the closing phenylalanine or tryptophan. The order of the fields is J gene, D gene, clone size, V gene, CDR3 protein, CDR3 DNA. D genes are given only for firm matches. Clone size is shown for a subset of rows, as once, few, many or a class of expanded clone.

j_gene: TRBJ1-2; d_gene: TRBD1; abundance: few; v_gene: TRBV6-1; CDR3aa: CASISGQAGNYGYTF; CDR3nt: TGTGCCAGCATATCTGGACAGGCCGGTAACTATGGCTACACCTTC
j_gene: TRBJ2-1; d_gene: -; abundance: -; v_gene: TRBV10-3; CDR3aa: CAISESRQGFDEQFF; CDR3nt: TGTGCCATCAGTGAGTCTCGGCAGGGGTTCGATGAGCAGTTCTTC
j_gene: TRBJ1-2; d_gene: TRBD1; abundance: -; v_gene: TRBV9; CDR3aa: CASSPEGAGVGGYTF; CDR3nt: TGTGCCAGCAGCCCCGAGGGGGCCGGGGTGGGCGGCTACACCTTC
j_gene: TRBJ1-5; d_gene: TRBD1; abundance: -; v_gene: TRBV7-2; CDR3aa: CASSAAGTGGNQPQHF; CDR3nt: TGTGCCAGCAGCGCAGCCGGGACAGGGGGGAATCAGCCCCAGCATTTT
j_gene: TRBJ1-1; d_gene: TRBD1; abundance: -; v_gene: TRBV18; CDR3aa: CASSPNWDSPQLSYKGTEAFF; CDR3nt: TGTGCCAGCTCACCGAATTGGGACAGCCCGCAGTTGTCGTATAAGGGCACTGAAGCTTTCTTT
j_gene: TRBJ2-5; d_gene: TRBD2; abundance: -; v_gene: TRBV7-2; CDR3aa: CASSLGLAEETQYF; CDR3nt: TGTGCCAGCAGCTTAGGACTAGCAGAAGAGACCCAGTACTTC
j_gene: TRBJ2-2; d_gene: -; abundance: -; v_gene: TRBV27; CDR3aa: CASSYRVNTGELFF; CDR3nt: TGTGCCAGCAGTTACAGGGTGAACACCGGGGAGCTGTTTTTT
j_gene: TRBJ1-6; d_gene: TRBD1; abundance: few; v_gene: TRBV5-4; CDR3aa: CASSYRGMDSPLHF; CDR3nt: TGTGCCAGCAGCTACAGGGGGATGGATTCACCCCTCCACTTT
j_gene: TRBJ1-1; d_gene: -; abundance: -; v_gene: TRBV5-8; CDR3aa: CASSLRWATLSTEAFF; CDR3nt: TGTGCCAGCAGCTTGCGGTGGGCTACCCTAAGCACTGAAGCTTTCTTT
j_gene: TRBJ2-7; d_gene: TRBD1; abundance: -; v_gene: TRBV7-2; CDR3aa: CASSRRGPTGERGEQYF; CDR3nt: TGTGCCAGCAGCCGCAGGGGGCCGACAGGGGAAAGGGGCGAGCAGTACTTC
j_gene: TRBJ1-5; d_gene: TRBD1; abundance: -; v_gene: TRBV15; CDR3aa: CATSIGQGNQPQHF; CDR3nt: TGTGCCACCAGCATTGGACAGGGGAATCAGCCCCAGCATTTT
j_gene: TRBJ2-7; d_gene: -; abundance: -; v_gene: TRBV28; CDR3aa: CASSVTGSWPEQYF; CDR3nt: TGTGCCAGCAGTGTAACAGGCAGCTGGCCCGAGCAGTACTTC
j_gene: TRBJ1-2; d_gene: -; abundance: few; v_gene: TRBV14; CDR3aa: CASSAGRYYGYTF; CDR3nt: TGTGCCAGCAGCGCGGGACGGTACTATGGCTACACCTTC
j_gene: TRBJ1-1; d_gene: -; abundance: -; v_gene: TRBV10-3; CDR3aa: CAISAAGWDTEAFF; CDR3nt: TGTGCCATCAGTGCAGCAGGCTGGGACACTGAAGCTTTCTTT
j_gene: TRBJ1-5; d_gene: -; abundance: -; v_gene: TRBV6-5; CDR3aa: CASSSSLTYNQPQHF; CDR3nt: TGTGCCAGCAGCTCTTCACTTACCTACAATCAGCCCCAGCATTTT
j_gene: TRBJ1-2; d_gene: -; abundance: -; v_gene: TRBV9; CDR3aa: CASSAPSEGGWHGYTF; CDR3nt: TGTGCCAGCAGCGCCCCGTCAGAGGGCGGTTGGCATGGCTACACCTTC
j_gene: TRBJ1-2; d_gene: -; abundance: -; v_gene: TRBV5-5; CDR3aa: CASSYLNTRDGYYGYTF; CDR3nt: TGTGCCAGCAGCTACCTTAATACGCGGGACGGATACTATGGCTACACCTTC
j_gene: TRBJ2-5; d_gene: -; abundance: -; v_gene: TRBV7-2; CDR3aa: CASSSDSRGTQYF; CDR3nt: TGTGCCAGCAGCTCGGACTCCCGGGGGACCCAGTACTTC
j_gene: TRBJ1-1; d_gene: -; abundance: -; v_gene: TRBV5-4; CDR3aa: CASSLGTVDSPREAFF; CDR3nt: TGTGCCAGCAGCTTGGGGACCGTTGACAGTCCCAGGGAAGCTTTCTTT
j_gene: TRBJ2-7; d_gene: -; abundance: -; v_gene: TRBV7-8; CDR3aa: CASSSPRGEGESEQYF; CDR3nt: TGTGCCAGCAGCTCCCCCAGGGGCGAGGGTGAAAGCGAGCAGTACTTC
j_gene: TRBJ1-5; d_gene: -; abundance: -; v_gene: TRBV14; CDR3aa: CASSQRYRQKRGNQPQHF; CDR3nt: TGTGCCAGCAGCCAAAGGTATAGGCAAAAACGGGGCAATCAGCCCCAGCATTTT
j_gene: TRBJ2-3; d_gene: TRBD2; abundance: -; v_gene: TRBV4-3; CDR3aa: CASSLTSGGGTDTQYF; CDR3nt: TGCGCCAGCAGCCTAACTAGCGGGGGGGGCACAGATACGCAGTATTTT
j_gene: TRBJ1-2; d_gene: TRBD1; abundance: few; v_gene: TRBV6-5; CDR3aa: CASSYGRTGDGYTF; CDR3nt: TGTGCCAGCAGTTACGGTAGGACAGGGGATGGCTACACCTTC
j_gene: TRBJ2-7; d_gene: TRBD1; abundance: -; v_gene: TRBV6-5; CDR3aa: CASRTPGQGGEQYF; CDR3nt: TGTGCCAGTCGTACCCCGGGACAGGGGGGCGAGCAGTACTTC
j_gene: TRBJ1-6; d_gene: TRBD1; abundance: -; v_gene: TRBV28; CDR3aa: CASTSGTGAFLYNSPLHF; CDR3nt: TGTGCCAGCACATCCGGGACAGGGGCGTTCTTATATAATTCACCCCTCCACTTT
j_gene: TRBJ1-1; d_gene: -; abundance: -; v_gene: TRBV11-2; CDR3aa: CASSFMNTEAFF; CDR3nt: TGTGCCAGCAGCTTCATGAACACTGAAGCTTTCTTT
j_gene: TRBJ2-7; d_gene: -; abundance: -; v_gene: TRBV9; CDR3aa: CASSVDPMGPGNNEQYF; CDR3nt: TGTGCCAGCAGCGTAGACCCAATGGGCCCAGGTAACAACGAGCAGTACTTC
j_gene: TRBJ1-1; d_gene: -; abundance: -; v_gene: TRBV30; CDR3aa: CARLGGTEAFF; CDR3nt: TGTGCCCGCCTAGGGGGAACTGAAGCTTTCTTT
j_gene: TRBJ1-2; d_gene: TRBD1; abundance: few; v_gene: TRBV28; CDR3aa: CASSGADRANYGYTF; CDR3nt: TGTGCCAGCAGTGGAGCCGACAGGGCTAACTATGGCTACACCTTC
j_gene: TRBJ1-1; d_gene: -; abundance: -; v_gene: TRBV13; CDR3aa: CASSSLTDEAFF; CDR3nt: TGTGCCAGCAGCTCATTGACAGATGAAGCTTTCTTT
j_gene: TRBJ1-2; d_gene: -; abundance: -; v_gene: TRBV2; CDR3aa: CASSPRDTDGYTF; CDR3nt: TGTGCCAGCAGTCCCCGGGACACCGACGGCTACACCTTC
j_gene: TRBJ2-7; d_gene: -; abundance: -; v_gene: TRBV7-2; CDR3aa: CASSPGTTKGPYEQYF; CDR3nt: TGTGCCAGCAGCCCGGGGACAACCAAGGGCCCCTACGAGCAGTACTTC
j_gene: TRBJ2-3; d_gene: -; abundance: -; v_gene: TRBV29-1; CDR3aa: CSVEVPGLSTDTQYF; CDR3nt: TGCAGCGTTGAAGTCCCCGGACTTAGCACAGATACGCAGTATTTT
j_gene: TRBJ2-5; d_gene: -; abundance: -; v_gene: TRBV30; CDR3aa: CAWGAETFGETQYF; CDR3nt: TGTGCCTGGGGGGCCGAAACTTTTGGGGAGACCCAGTACTTC
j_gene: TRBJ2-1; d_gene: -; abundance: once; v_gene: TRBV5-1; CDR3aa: CASSLGASINEQFF; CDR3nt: TGCGCCAGCAGCTTGGGAGCTAGCATTAATGAGCAGTTCTTC
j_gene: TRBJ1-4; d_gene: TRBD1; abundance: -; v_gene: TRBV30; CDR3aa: CAWSKGQGSEKLFF; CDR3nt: TGTGCCTGGAGTAAAGGACAGGGGAGTGAAAAACTGTTTTTT
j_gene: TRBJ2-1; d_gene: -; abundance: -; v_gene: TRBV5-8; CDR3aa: CASSFRDKGPNEQFF; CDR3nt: TGTGCCAGCAGCTTCCGGGACAAAGGCCCCAATGAGCAGTTCTTC
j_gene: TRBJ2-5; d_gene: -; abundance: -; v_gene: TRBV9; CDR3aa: CASSGRPGTVPQETQYF; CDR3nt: TGTGCCAGCAGCGGGCGCCCCGGGACTGTCCCACAAGAGACCCAGTACTTC
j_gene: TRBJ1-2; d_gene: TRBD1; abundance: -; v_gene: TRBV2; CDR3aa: CASSEGSGGPYGYTF; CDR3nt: TGTGCCAGCAGTGAAGGGTCAGGGGGTCCATATGGCTACACCTTC
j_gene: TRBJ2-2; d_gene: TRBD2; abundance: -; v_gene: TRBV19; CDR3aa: CASSILPSGDTGELFF; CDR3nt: TGTGCCAGTAGTATATTGCCTAGCGGAGACACCGGGGAGCTGTTTTTT
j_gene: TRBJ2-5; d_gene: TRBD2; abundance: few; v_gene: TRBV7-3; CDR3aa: CASSSLAGGGETQYF; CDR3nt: TGTGCCAGCAGCTCACTAGCGGGGGGGGGAGAGACCCAGTACTTC
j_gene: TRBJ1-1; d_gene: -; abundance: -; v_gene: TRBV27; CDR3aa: CASSLSGFSEAFF; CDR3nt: TGTGCCAGCAGTTTGTCAGGGTTTTCTGAAGCTTTCTTT